The 15 T cell receptor beta chains below come from one sample, sequenced in a study of T cell clonality in common variable immunodeficiency. Sequencing used immunoSEQ multiplex PCR; TCRdb keeps in-frame clones, though not all of them. The record shows 30,000 to 45,000 clones for this sample, with no singletons present. Sequencing was carried out using peripheral blood mononuclear cells. Receptor source: a person aged 18 to 70 in good health.

This clone has ten or more counts. The CDR3 end falls 3 residues outside the read, so it is completed with the germline J gene. V is TRBV7-8 and J is TRBJ2-1; 12 bases are a match to TRBD2. Unmatched junction bases numbered 6, after V lost 8 bases and J lost 4 bases. The CDR3 is made up of 15 amino acids. The germline gives CDR1 SGHVS, CDR2 FQNEAQ. The CDR3 sequence is CASGKTSGGYNEQFF. CDR3 DNA (partial): TGTGCCAGCGGCAAGACTAGCGGGGGTTACAATGAG.

This clone was seen at least ten times. The CDR3 end is not reached by the read, which stops 3 residues before it; the germline J gene fills it in. This chain joins TRBV19 and TRBJ2-7; 8 bases are shared with TRBD2. CDR1 and CDR2 (germline): LNHDA, SQIVND (reference sequence). V trimming: 3 bases; J trimming: 6 bases; junction bases outside the gene matches: 13. The CDR3 extends over 16 amino acids. CDR3 amino acids: CASSIIRTSREGEQYF. The part of the CDR3 DNA that was read is TGTGCCAGTAGTATTATCCGGACTAGCAGGGAGGGCGAG.

This clone occurred many times. The sequence runs out 3 residues before the end of the CDR3; the remainder is reconstructed from the germline J gene. The V and J genes are TRBV7-9 and TRBJ2-3; D uncertain. CDR3 length: 14 residues. The V end lost 1 base, the J end lost 3 bases, and 8 bases lay between the germline ends. Germline-derived CDR1 and CDR2 are SEHNR and FQNEAQ (reference sequence). The CDR3 bases that were read are TGTGCCAGCAGCTTAGTTGCCACAACAGATACG. This sequence encodes CASSLVATTDT. The whole CDR3 sequence reads CASSLVATTDTQYF.

Of note for this clone: The read ends 3 residues early relative to the CDR3; the germline J gene fills the gap. The chain carries TRBV2 and TRBJ2-2; D is possibly TRBD1 (5 bases). V was pared by 4 bases and J by 6 bases, with 9 bases between. CDR1 and CDR2 from the germline V gene are SNHLY and FYNNEI. CDR3 length equals 13 residues. CDR3 region: CASSVGAAGELFF. The sequenced CDR3 bases are TGTGCCAGCAGTGTTGGGGCCGCCGGGGAG. Filled out from reference TRBV2 and TRBJ2-2, the complete variable domain reads EPEVTQTPSHQVTQMGQEVILRCVPISNHLYFYWYRQILGQKVEFLVSFYNNEISEKSEIFDDQFSVERPDGSNFTLKIRSTKLEDSAMYFCASSVGAAGELFFGEGSRLTVL.

With respect to this clone: Read coverage stops 3 residues before the CDR3 terminus; the germline J gene supplies the remainder. V usage is TRBV11-2 and J usage is TRBJ1-2; possibly TRBD1 for D (6 bases). The CDR3 is made up of 14 amino acids. Germline V CDR1 and CDR2: SGHAT, FQNNGV. Trimming cost V 5 bases and J 4 bases, with 14 bases left between them. The CDR3 sequence is CASSRQVQLYGYTF. The CDR3 bases that were read are TGTGCCAGCAGCCGACAGGTTCAGCTCTATGGC.

This clone was observed at least ten times. The DNA ends 3 residues before the CDR3 does, and the rest of the CDR3 is filled in from the germline J gene. The chain employs TRBV5-1 and TRBJ1-6, with a tentative D call TRBD1 (5 bases). CDR1 and CDR2 from the germline V gene are SGHRS and YFSETQ. Trimming removed 4 bases from V and 9 bases from J, with 23 bases in between. This CDR3 spans 17 amino acids. CDR3 residues: CASSGAWEGAGISPLHF. Partial CDR3 DNA: TGCGCCAGCAGCGGGGCCTGGGAAGGGGCAGGAATTTCACCC. Full variable domain (missing parts from reference TRBV5-1 and TRBJ1-6): KAGVTQTPRYLIKTRGQQVTLSCSPISGHRSVSWYQQTPGQGLQFLFEYFSETQRNKGNFPGRFSGRQFSNSRSEMNVSTLELGDSALYLCASSGAWEGAGISPLHFGNGTRLTVT.

This clone was seen many times. Read coverage stops 3 residues before the CDR3 terminus; the germline J gene supplies the remainder. V gene TRBV5-1 combines with J gene TRBJ2-7; TRBD1 matches 7 bases. Germline V gene sequence: CDR1 SGHRS, CDR2 YFSETQ. The CDR3 consists of 13 residues. V dropped 4 bases and J dropped 3; count of bases not matched to a gene: 4. CDR3 protein: CASSPQGDYEQYF. The sequenced part of the CDR3 DNA is TGCGCCAGCAGCCCTCAGGGGGACTACGAG.

This clone has just a few counts. The CDR3 is cut off 3 residues early in the read; its end comes from the germline J gene. This chain connects TRBV2 to TRBJ2-7; 7 positions agree with TRBD1. Germline trimming cut 1 base from V and 6 bases from J; bases unmatched to any gene: 6. The germline V gene encodes CDR1 SNHLY and CDR2 FYNNEI. The CDR3 contains 14 residues. The CDR3 sequence: CASSEGQGVGEQYF. The sequenced CDR3 bases are TGTGCCAGCAGTGAAGGGCAGGGGGTAGGCGAG.

Many counts were recorded for this clone. The observed sequence ends 3 residues before the CDR3 terminus, with the missing tail filled in from the germline J gene. The chain couples TRBV18 to TRBJ1-1; D may be TRBD1 (6 bases). CDR3 size: 14 residues. The germline V gene has CDR1 KGHSH and CDR2 LQKENI. V was shortened by 2 bases and J by 4 bases, with 11 bases between the two germline ends. CDR3 protein: CASSPAGAFTEAFF. Partial CDR3 DNA: TGTGCCAGCTCACCAGCAGGGGCATTCACTGAA.

In the case of this clone: This may be a read error: a much more frequent sequence differs by one nucleotide. The sequenced fragment ends 3 residues before the CDR3 boundary, so the rest is inferred from the germline J gene. The genes are TRBV19 and TRBJ2-3; a weak D match, TRBD1 (6 bases). In germline, CDR1 is LNHDA, CDR2 SQIVND (reference sequence). The CDR3 runs 15 residues. The CDR3: CASSMLGALNQPQYF. The CDR3 bases that were read are TGTGCCAGTAGTATGCTGGGGGCCCTGAATCAGCCG.

At least ten counts were recorded for this clone. The read finishes 3 residues shy of the CDR3 end, and the germline J gene is used to complete it. The V and J genes are TRBV15 and TRBJ2-7; 10 positions agree with TRBD2. The trim removed 1 base at V and 0 bases at J, leaving 9 bases unmatched. CDR3 length: 18 residues. The V gene's germline CDR1 is LNHNV and CDR2 YYDKDF (reference sequence). CDR3 sequence: CATSRAHGGTSDSYEQYF. CDR3 DNA (partial): TGTGCCACCAGCAGAGCCCACGGGGGGACTAGCGACTCCTACGAG.

This clone was seen a few times. The read ends 3 residues early relative to the CDR3; the germline J gene fills the gap. This chain joins TRBV7-9 and TRBJ2-3; 7 bases align to TRBD1. Germline CDR1 reads SEHNR; CDR2 reads FQNEAQ (reference sequence). CDR3 size: 14 residues. The CDR3 is CAVVEGAANQPQYF. The DNA read from the CDR3 is TGTGCCGTCGTCGAGGGGGCAGCCAATCAGCCG.

This clone was seen repeatedly, ten times or more. The CDR3 end falls 3 residues outside the read, so it is completed with the germline J gene. The V and J genes are TRBV5-1 and TRBJ1-2; 11 bases line up with TRBD1. Germline V gene sequence: CDR1 SGHRS, CDR2 YFSETQ. The CDR3 is made up of 14 amino acids. V lost 4 bases to trimming and J lost 7 bases; unmatched junction nucleotides: 6. CDR3 sequence reads: CASSTGQGEGGYTF. Incomplete CDR3 DNA: TGCGCCAGCAGCACGGGACAGGGGGAAGGTGGC.

This clone was recorded many times. Coverage ceases 3 residues before the CDR3 finishes, and the germline J gene fills in the end. The J gene is TRBJ2-1, the V gene TRBV5-4, with D uncertain. This CDR3 has 15 amino acids. The V end was cut by 0 bases, the J end by 3 bases, with 10 bases between. Germline lookup yields CDR1 SGHNT and CDR2 YYREEE (reference sequence). The part of the CDR3 DNA that was read is TGTGCCAGCAGCTTGGTGACGAAGGGCTACAATGAG. Its translation: CASSLVTKGYNE. Given in full, the CDR3 is CASSLVTKGYNEQFF. The full variable domain, in which reference TRBV5-4 and TRBJ2-1 provide the parts outside the CDR3, is ETGVTQSPTHLIKTRGQQVTLRCSSQSGHNTVSWYQQALGQGPQFIFQYYREEENGRGNFPPRFSGLQFPNYSSELNVNALELDDSALYLCASSLVTKGYNEQFFGPGTRLTVL.

In regard to this clone: The read comes to an end 3 residues before the CDR3 does, leaving the germline J gene to fill in the end. The rearrangement joins TRBV7-9 to TRBJ1-2; unclear D gene. The CDR3 consists of 12 residues. Germline V gene lookup returns CDR1 SEHNR and CDR2 FQNEAQ (reference sequence). The CDR3 sequence: CASSFSGYDYTF. The covered CDR3 bases are TGTGCCAGCAGCTTTTCGGGGTACGAC.